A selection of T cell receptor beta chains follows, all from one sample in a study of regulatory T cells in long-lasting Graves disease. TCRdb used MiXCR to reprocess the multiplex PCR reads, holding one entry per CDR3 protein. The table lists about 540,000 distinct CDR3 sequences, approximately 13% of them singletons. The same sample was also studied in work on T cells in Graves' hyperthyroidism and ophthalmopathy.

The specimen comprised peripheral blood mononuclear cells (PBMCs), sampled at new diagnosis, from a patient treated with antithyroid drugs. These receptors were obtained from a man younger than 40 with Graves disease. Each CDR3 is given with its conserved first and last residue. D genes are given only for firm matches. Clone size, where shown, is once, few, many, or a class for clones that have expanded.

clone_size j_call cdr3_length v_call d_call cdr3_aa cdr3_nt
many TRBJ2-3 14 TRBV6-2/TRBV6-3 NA CASSSTILTDTQYF TGTGCCAGCAGTTCGACCATACTCACAGATACGCAGTATTTT
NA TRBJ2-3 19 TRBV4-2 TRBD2 CASSPASSSAGGSTDTQYF TGTGCCAGCAGCCCAGCTTCATCTTCTGCGGGGGGGTCCACAGATACGCAGTATTTT
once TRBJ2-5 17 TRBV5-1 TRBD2 CASSLETSGALQETQYF TGCGCCAGCAGCTTGGAAACTAGCGGGGCCCTACAAGAGACCCAGTACTTC
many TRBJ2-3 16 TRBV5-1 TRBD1 CASSLEQGARSDTQYF TGCGCCAGCAGCTTGGAGCAGGGGGCGCGGTCAGATACGCAGTATTTT
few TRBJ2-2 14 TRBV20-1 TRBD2 CSARETSVPGELFF TGCAGTGCGAGGGAGACTAGCGTTCCCGGGGAGCTGTTTTTT
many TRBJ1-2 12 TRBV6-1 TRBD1 CASSDRGRGYTF TGTGCCAGCAGTGACAGGGGGCGCGGCTACACCTTC
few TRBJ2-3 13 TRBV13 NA CASSLKATDTQYF TGTGCCAGCAGCTTAAAAGCCACAGATACGCAGTATTTT
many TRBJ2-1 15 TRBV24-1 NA CATSDLFPGGYEQFF TGTGCCACCAGTGATTTATTCCCCGGCGGGTATGAGCAGTTCTTC
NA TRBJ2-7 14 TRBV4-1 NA CASSPSKRAYEQYF TGCGCCAGCAGCCCCTCTAAACGGGCTTACGAGCAGTACTTC
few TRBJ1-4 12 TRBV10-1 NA CASSEGDEKLFF TGCGCCAGCAGTGAGGGGGATGAAAAACTGTTTTTT
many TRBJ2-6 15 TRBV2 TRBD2 CASSEEGGRANVLTF TGTGCCAGCAGTGAGGAGGGAGGGAGGGCCAACGTCCTGACTTTC
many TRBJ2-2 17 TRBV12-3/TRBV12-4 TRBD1 CASSFNPGQRNTGELFF TGTGCCAGCAGTTTTAACCCGGGACAGAGAAACACCGGGGAGCTGTTTTTT
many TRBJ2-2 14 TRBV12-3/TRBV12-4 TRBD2 CASSFGGGTGELFF TGTGCCAGCAGTTTCGGGGGGGGAACCGGGGAGCTGTTTTTT
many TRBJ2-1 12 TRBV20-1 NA CSASTGEVEQFF TGCAGTGCCTCGACAGGCGAGGTTGAGCAGTTCTTC
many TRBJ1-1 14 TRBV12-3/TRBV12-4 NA CASNRQLMNTEAFF TGTGCCAGCAACCGACAGCTGATGAACACTGAAGCTTTCTTT
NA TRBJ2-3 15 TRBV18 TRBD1 CASSPDRAGTDTQYF TGTGCCAGCTCACCGGACAGGGCGGGAACAGATACGCAGTATTTT
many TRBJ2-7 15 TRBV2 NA CASSESTDYLYEQYF TGTGCCAGCAGTGAAAGTACAGACTACTTGTACGAGCAGTACTTC
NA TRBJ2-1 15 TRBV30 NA CAWSVRHRDHNEQFF TGTGCCTGGAGTGTACGGCACAGGGATCACAATGAGCAGTTCTTC
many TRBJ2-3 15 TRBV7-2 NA CASSLQAFSTDTQYF TGTGCCAGCAGCTTACAAGCTTTCAGCACAGATACGCAGTATTTT
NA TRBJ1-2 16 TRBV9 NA CASSARRDMGSHGYTF TGTGCCAGCAGCGCTCGCAGGGATATGGGGTCTCATGGCTACACCTTC
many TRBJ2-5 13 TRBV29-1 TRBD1 CSSRQGPQETQYF TGCAGCTCCAGACAGGGTCCCCAAGAGACCCAGTACTTC